The subject of this entry is one T cell receptor (beta chain). Authors' data handling: Scientists estimated how many nucleated cells there were by amplifying reference gene primers. Clones were sequenced by immunoSEQ multiplex PCR, and TCRdb holds only the in-frame ones, with some missing. D and trimming come from the DNA, and the V and J calls and clone size come from that table. The sample holds 200,000 to 300,000 clones, over 75% seen once. CDR1 and CDR2 from the germline V gene are SGHRS and YFSETQ. CDR3 length: 13 residues. The ends were cut back, 1 base at V and 5 bases at J, with 9 bases in the middle. The data originate from a study of blood T cell repertoires in COVID-19. The wider study: The samples span acute and convalescent COVID-19 from the United States, Italy and Spain. Sources were T cells, B-cell-depleted T cells, or PBMCs; the material itself was cDNA or gDNA.

The V gene is TRBV5-1, the J gene TRBJ2-5; tentative D call: TRBD1 (6 bases). Sequenced input: peripheral blood. The receptor was isolated from a human donor in a cohort sampled during active COVID-19. The CDR3: CASSLQGRETQYF. DNA for the CDR3: TGCGCCAGCAGCTTGCAGGGGCGCGAGACCCAGTACTTC.